This record covers a single T cell receptor (beta chain). The CDR3 spans 14 residues. CDR1 and CDR2 (germline): MNHEY, SVGEGT. The ends lost 4 bases at V and 7 bases at J; junction bases unmatched: 7. These data originate in a study of blood T cell repertoires in COVID-19. Across the whole study: The United States, Italy and Spain were the sources of the acute and convalescent COVID-19 samples. The cDNA or gDNA used as material had been derived from T cells, B-cell-depleted T cells, or PBMCs.

The authors' processing: Nucleated cell counts were estimated from reference gene primer amplification. The data were produced by immunoSEQ multiplex PCR, yet TCRdb's version contains in-frame clones alone and is incomplete. The V and J calls and clone size come from that table; D and trimming were worked out from the DNA. This sample has more than 75,000 clones, with 75% to 90% found just once. This chain links TRBV6-2 or TRBV6-3 with TRBJ1-5, with TRBD1 matching 7 bases. Sequencing was carried out using peripheral blood. The receptor was derived from a woman aged 80 or over with active or convalescent COVID-19. In DNA form, the CDR3 reads TGTGCCAGCAGTTTGACAGGGTCTGGACAGCCCCAGCATTTT. It codes for CASSLTGSGQPQHF.